Listed below are T cell receptor beta chains from one sample, sequenced in a study of T cell changes during pregnancy in multiple sclerosis. Measured with immunoSEQ multiplex PCR; TCRdb has only the in-frame clones, and not every one. Of roughly 38,000 clones listed, approximately 90% are singletons. The source was CD4+ T cells from peripheral blood mononuclear cells, collected before pregnancy. The receptors were gathered from a female donor with multiple sclerosis, enrolled in a pregnancy study. The conserved cysteine and the conserved F or W are not part of the CDR3 here. The order of the fields is J gene, V gene, CDR3 protein.

J: TRBJ1-1; V: TRBV5-6; CDR3: ASSPGTAYWGNTEAF
J: TRBJ1-5; V: TRBV6-1; CDR3: ASSEGGNDQPQH
J: TRBJ1-1; V: TRBV7-6; CDR3: ASSLGPRGGWDTEAF
J: TRBJ2-5; V: TRBV7-2; CDR3: ASSLRLAGRQETQY
J: TRBJ1-4; V: TRBV9; CDR3: ASSVAPSGGDEKLF
J: TRBJ2-7; V: TRBV5-1; CDR3: ASSLASLLAGVSYEQY
J: TRBJ2-7; V: TRBV28; CDR3: ASSLGDRGFYEQY
J: TRBJ2-4; V: TRBV6-5; CDR3: ASSTTGLSINIQY
J: TRBJ1-2; V: TRBV19; CDR3: ASSTARTGKDGYT
J: TRBJ2-2; V: TRBV18; CDR3: ASSPRIAQPNTGELF
J: TRBJ2-3; V: TRBV5-1; CDR3: ASSSRLAGASTDTQY
J: TRBJ2-6; V: TRBV5-4; CDR3: ASSREVSGANVLT
J: TRBJ2-7; V: TRBV5-1; CDR3: ASSLFWDSDREQY
J: TRBJ1-1; V: TRBV5-4; CDR3: ASSPFRTGLGTEAF
J: TRBJ1-2; V: TRBV6-1; CDR3: ASSEAMLAVYGYT
J: TRBJ2-3; V: TRBV5-1; CDR3: ASSSNSYPTDTQY
J: TRBJ2-7; V: TRBV2; CDR3: ASSERRDRGSYEQY
J: TRBJ1-1; V: TRBV18; CDR3: ASSRKQENTEAF
J: TRBJ2-1; V: TRBV7-2; CDR3: ASSLAVRGHYNEQF
J: TRBJ2-1; V: TRBV10-1; CDR3: ASGGGTARRTSMNNEQF
J: TRBJ2-1; V: TRBV6-1; CDR3: ASCQMGLAYNEQF
J: TRBJ2-3; V: TRBV4-1; CDR3: ASSPRGQQGTDTQY
J: TRBJ2-3; V: TRBV25-1; CDR3: ASSPGTDTQY
J: TRBJ2-2; V: TRBV30; CDR3: AFWQTGELF
J: TRBJ1-2; V: TRBV28; CDR3: ASSAGSGYT
J: TRBJ1-3; V: TRBV29-1; CDR3: SVGLGQSGNTIY
J: TRBJ1-4; V: TRBV2; CDR3: ASSAPGQKSEKLF
J: TRBJ2-3; V: TRBV18; CDR3: ASSPPGTDTQY
J: TRBJ2-7; V: TRBV27; CDR3: ASRISSGFSYEQY
J: TRBJ2-5; V: TRBV7-2; CDR3: ASSLGGGTEETQY
J: TRBJ2-6; V: TRBV29-1; CDR3: SVVFRGGANVLT
J: TRBJ2-5; V: TRBV5-4; CDR3: ASSYGRGQETQY
J: TRBJ2-3; V: TRBV19; CDR3: ASGASGSWSDTQY
J: TRBJ2-7; V: TRBV27; CDR3: ASSSPGQGRHEQY
J: TRBJ1-1; V: TRBV7-9; CDR3: ASSQLQGEAF
J: TRBJ1-1; V: TRBV7-8; CDR3: ASSPLEGEAF
J: TRBJ1-2; V: TRBV27; CDR3: ASSFSTSGFSGYT
J: TRBJ2-5; V: TRBV7-9; CDR3: ASSLQRGGPRSGGETQY
J: TRBJ2-1; V: TRBV6-4; CDR3: ASSPGSEGYNEQF
J: TRBJ2-2; V: TRBV5-1; CDR3: ASSLTGITGELF
J: TRBJ1-5; V: TRBV27; CDR3: ASSSREVGQPQH
J: TRBJ2-1; V: TRBV25-1; CDR3: ASRGTGGVNEQF
J: TRBJ1-1; V: TRBV19; CDR3: ASSIVAGVNTEAF
J: TRBJ2-1; V: TRBV11-1; CDR3: ASSSYPVAGHYNEQF
J: TRBJ2-3; V: TRBV6-1; CDR3: ASSERGQGSTDTQY
J: TRBJ2-7; V: TRBV5-1; CDR3: ASSRSPRDYEQY
J: TRBJ2-7; V: TRBV19; CDR3: ASSQIAEITYEQY
J: TRBJ2-5; V: TRBV5-4; CDR3: ASSPLRERETQY
J: TRBJ1-3; V: TRBV6-6; CDR3: ASNLGGDTIY
J: TRBJ2-7; V: TRBV6-6; CDR3: ASSSHTGQLYEQY
J: TRBJ1-1; V: TRBV7-9; CDR3: ASSLDRDSTEAF
J: TRBJ1-1; V: TRBV5-1; CDR3: ASSSRMNTEAF
J: TRBJ2-1; V: TRBV5-4; CDR3: ASSLEQLDEQF
J: TRBJ1-3; V: TRBV7-2; CDR3: ASSLTTANSGNTIY
J: TRBJ2-3; V: TRBV7-3; CDR3: ASSTRATYTQY
J: TRBJ2-2; V: TRBV27; CDR3: ASSLEGFDTGELF
J: TRBJ2-2; V: TRBV19; CDR3: ASKVRQGPTGELF
J: TRBJ1-3; V: TRBV2; CDR3: ASTNSGNTIY
J: TRBJ1-1; V: TRBV19; CDR3: ASRGDRVLSTEAF